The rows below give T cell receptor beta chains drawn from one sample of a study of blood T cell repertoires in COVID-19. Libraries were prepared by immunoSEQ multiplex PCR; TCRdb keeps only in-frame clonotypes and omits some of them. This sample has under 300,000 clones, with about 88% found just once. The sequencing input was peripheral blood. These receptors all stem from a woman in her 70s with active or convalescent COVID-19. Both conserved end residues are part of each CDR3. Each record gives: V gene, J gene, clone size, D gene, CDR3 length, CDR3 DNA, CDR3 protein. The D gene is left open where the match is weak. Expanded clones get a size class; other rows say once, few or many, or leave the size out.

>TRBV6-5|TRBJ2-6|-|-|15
TGTGCCAGCAGTTACGGGCAGGGTGGGGCCAACGTCCTGACTTTC
CASSYGQGGANVLTF
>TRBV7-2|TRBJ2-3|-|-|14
TGTGCCAGCAGCAGCCGTGCTAGCACAGATACGCAGTATTTT
CASSSRASTDTQYF
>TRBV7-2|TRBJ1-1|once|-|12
TGTGCCAGCAGCTACGGGAGCACTGAAGCTTTCTTT
CASSYGSTEAFF
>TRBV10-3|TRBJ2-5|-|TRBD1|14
TGTGCCATCAGTGACAGGGGGCCCGTGGAGACCCAGTACTTC
CAISDRGPVETQYF
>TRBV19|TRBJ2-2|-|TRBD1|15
TGTGCCAGTAGTTTCCAGGGGGCGAACACCGGGGAGCTGTTTTTT
CASSFQGANTGELFF
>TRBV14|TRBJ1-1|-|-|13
TGTGCCAGCAGCCAAGACAGGGTTACTGAAGCTTTCTTT
CASSQDRVTEAFF
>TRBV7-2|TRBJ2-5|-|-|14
TGTGCCAGCAGCCCCGGCGCAACCCCACGGGCCCAGTACTTC
CASSPGATPRAQYF
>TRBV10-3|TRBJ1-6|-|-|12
TGTGCCATCGGGGCGTTCAATTCACCCCTCCACTTT
CAIGAFNSPLHF
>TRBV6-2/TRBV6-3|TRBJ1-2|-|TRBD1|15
TGTGCCAGCAGTTACGCTTCAACAGGGGCCTATGGCTACACCTTC
CASSYASTGAYGYTF
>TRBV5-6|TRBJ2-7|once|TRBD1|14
TGTGCCAGCAGCTTGGTCGGGACAGCCCACGAGCAGTACTTC
CASSLVGTAHEQYF
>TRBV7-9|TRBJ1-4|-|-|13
TGTGCCAGCAGCTTATGGTCGGATGAAAAACTGTTTTTT
CASSLWSDEKLFF
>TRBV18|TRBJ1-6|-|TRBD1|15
TGTGCCAGCTCACCTCGGACAGGGATGGATTCACCCCTCCACTTT
CASSPRTGMDSPLHF
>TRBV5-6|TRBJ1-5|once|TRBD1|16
TGTGCCAGCAGCTACAGTCGGACAGGTGGAAATCAGCCCCAGCATTTT
CASSYSRTGGNQPQHF
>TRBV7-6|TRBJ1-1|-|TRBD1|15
TGTGCCAGCAGCTTATTGGGGGACAGGAACACTGAAGCTTTCTTT
CASSLLGDRNTEAFF
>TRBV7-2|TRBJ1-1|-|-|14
TGTGCCAGCAGCTTAAAGGAGTATATCCCTGAAGCTTTCTTT
CASSLKEYIPEAFF
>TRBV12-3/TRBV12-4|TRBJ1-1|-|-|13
TGTGCCAGCAGTTTGACAGGGAACACTGAAGCTTTCTTT
CASSLTGNTEAFF